These 20 T cell receptor beta chains were sequenced from one sample in a study of blood T cell repertoires in COVID-19. Measured with immunoSEQ multiplex PCR; TCRdb has only the in-frame clones, and not every one. Of fewer than 250,000 clones detected, 83% appear once; the ten largest clones hold around 5.2%. The specimen sequenced was peripheral blood. These receptors all come from a human donor in a cohort sampled during active COVID-19.

This clone was seen ten or more times. The V call is TRBV19, the J call TRBJ2-3, with 7 nucleotides matching TRBD2. The CDR3 consists of 15 residues. Germline-derived CDR1 and CDR2 are LNHDA and SQIVND (reference sequence). The J segment lost 0 bases and the V segment lost 8 bases, leaving 8 bases of the junction unmatched. CDR3 amino acids: CASRSVGGSTDTQYF. For the CDR3, the DNA is TGTGCCAGTCGTAGCGTCGGGGGGAGCACAGATACGCAGTATTTT.

This clone came up once. This chain links TRBV6-5 with TRBJ2-1, with 8 bases matching TRBD2. The CDR3 totals 15 residues. Germline CDR1 reads MNHEY; CDR2 reads SVGAGI. V shed 0 bases, J shed 7 bases, and the junction held 5 bases outside the gene matches. CDR3 loop: CASSYSRTSINEQFF. The DNA for the CDR3 is TGTGCCAGCAGTTACTCACGGACTAGCATAAATGAGCAGTTCTTC.

This chain links TRBV20-1 with TRBJ2-5; D is possibly TRBD1 (5 bases). The CDR3 totals 13 residues. V gave up 3 bases and J gave up 4 bases, with 12 bases separating them. The germline gives CDR1 DFQATT, CDR2 SNEGSKA (reference sequence). CDR3 sequence: CSASRQWGETQYF. CDR3 DNA: TGCAGTGCTAGTAGACAGTGGGGAGAGACCCAGTACTTC.

The chain uses TRBV9 and TRBJ2-1, with TRBD2 matching 11 bases. V lost 4 bases and J lost 4; bases outside the gene matches: 7. The CDR3 covers 16 residues. Germline CDR1 is SGDLS and CDR2 is YYNGEE. For the CDR3, the DNA is TGTGCCAGCAGCCTCGGGACTAGCGGACAATACAATGAGCAGTTCTTC. It codes for CASSLGTSGQYNEQFF.

V and J are TRBV13 and TRBJ2-5, with TRBD2 matching 7 bases. The germline gives CDR1 PRHDT, CDR2 FYEKMQ (reference sequence). The CDR3 is 14 amino acids. Trimming took 0 bases from V and 3 from J; bases not matched to a gene: 1. The DNA for the CDR3 is TGTGCCAGCAGCTTAGGACTAGCGAAAGAGACCCAGTACTTC. This translates into CASSLGLAKETQYF.

This clone was seen more than once but under ten times. The DNA for the CDR3 is TGTGCCAGCAGTCTCCAGGGAACCTACGAGCAGTACTTC. It is translated as CASSLQGTYEQYF. J is TRBJ2-7 and V is TRBV12-3 or TRBV12-4; tentative D call: TRBD1 (5 bases). The ends were cut back, 5 bases at V and 2 bases at J, with 10 bases in the middle. This CDR3 comprises 13 residues.

This clone was detected once. The rearrangement links TRBV14 to TRBJ1-1; TRBD1 matches at 7 bases. Germline trimming cut 5 bases from V and 7 bases from J; bases unmatched to any gene: 10. The germline gives CDR1 SGHDN, CDR2 FVKESK. The CDR3 runs to 14 residues. CDR3 in amino acids: CASSATTGVNEAFF. In DNA form, the CDR3 reads TGTGCCAGCAGCGCCACTACAGGGGTTAATGAAGCTTTCTTT.

This clone was counted once. The gene calls are TRBV11-2 and TRBJ2-7; a possible D gene is TRBD1 (5 bases). Germline V gene lookup returns CDR1 SGHAT and CDR2 FQNNGV. The CDR3 covers 14 residues. V was trimmed by 2 bases and J by 3 bases, leaving 11 bases between them. The DNA of the CDR3 is TGTGCCAGCAGCTTACGACAGACCCACTACGAGCAGTACTTC. Residues: CASSLRQTHYEQYF.

This chain connects TRBV28 to TRBJ2-3; tentatively, D is TRBD1 (5 bases). CDR1 MDHEN and CDR2 SYDVKM come from the germline V gene. The CDR3 totals 17 residues. V lost 1 base and J 0 bases, leaving 14 bases between the germline ends. The CDR3 bases are TGTGCCAGCAGTTTATACCGACAGAACCCTAGCACAGATACGCAGTATTTT. This encodes CASSLYRQNPSTDTQYF.

J is TRBJ2-5 and V is TRBV5-1; tentatively, D is TRBD1 (6 bases). Germline V gene lookup returns CDR1 SGHRS and CDR2 YFSETQ. The CDR3 is 14 amino acids. The V and J ends lost 0 bases and 4 bases respectively, with 10 bases between them. The CDR3 DNA reads as TGCGCCAGCAGCTTGGTTCCAGGGGCAGAGACCCAGTACTTC. It is translated as CASSLVPGAETQYF.

The V gene is TRBV28, the J gene TRBJ1-1; no clear D. The CDR3 contains 12 residues. Germline CDR1 MDHEN, CDR2 SYDVKM. V lost 3 bases and J 7 bases, leaving 9 bases between the germline ends. The CDR3 is CASSFLQVEAFF. The CDR3, as DNA: TGTGCCAGCAGTTTTCTGCAGGTTGAAGCTTTCTTT. Full variable domain (missing parts from reference TRBV28 and TRBJ1-1): DVKVTQSSRYLVKRTGEKVFLECVQDMDHENMFWYRQDPGLGLRLIYFSYDVKMKEKGDIPEGYSVSREKKERFSLILESASTNQTSMYLCASSFLQVEAFFGQGTRLTVV.

This clone was observed once. The genes are TRBV11-3 and TRBJ2-1; TRBD1 matches 8 bases. The CDR3 extends over 15 amino acids. The V and J ends lost 5 bases and 7 bases, in that order; junction bases with no gene match: 10. CDR1 and CDR2 from the germline V gene are SGHNT and YENEEA. CDR3 coding DNA: TGTGCCAGCAGCCGCGACAGGGGTCCCCTAAATGAGCAGTTCTTC. This sequence encodes CASSRDRGPLNEQFF.

V usage is TRBV19 and J usage is TRBJ2-3; 14 bases line up with TRBD2. V trimming: 5 bases; J trimming: 4 bases; junction bases outside the gene matches: 8. The germline V gene has CDR1 LNHDA and CDR2 SQIVND (reference sequence). The length of the CDR3 is 17 residues. The CDR3 DNA sequence: TGTGCCAGTAGTCCAAATCGACTAGCGGGGGGGCCAGATACGCAGTATTTT. Amino acid sequence: CASSPNRLAGGPDTQYF.

The V gene is TRBV9, the J gene TRBJ2-5, with D maybe TRBD1 (6 bases). Between the trimmed V and J ends, which lost 3 bases and 1 base, there was a span of 19 bases. The CDR3 contains 17 residues. Per germline, CDR1 SGDLS and CDR2 YYNGEE. CDR3 residues: CASSAPRSTGTQETQYF. For the CDR3, the DNA is TGTGCCAGCAGCGCCCCCAGGTCGACAGGCACCCAAGAGACCCAGTACTTC.

The chain links TRBV4-2 to TRBJ2-7; 8 bases are shared with TRBD2. CDR1 is LGHNA and CDR2 is YNFKEQ in the germline V gene. The CDR3 runs to 16 residues. V lost 3 bases and J lost 3; bases outside the gene matches: 10. The CDR3 region is CASSQGESGRYYEQYF. CDR3 DNA sequence: TGTGCCAGCAGCCAGGGTGAAAGCGGGAGATACTACGAGCAGTACTTC.

By share, this clone ranks as medium-sized. This chain links TRBV24-1 with TRBJ1-2; the D gene is possibly TRBD1 (5 bases). The germline V gene has CDR1 KGHDR and CDR2 SFDVKD. V lost 4 bases, J lost 8 bases, and 10 bases lay in between. This CDR3 has 12 residues. The CDR3: CATSDRVGGYTF. CDR3 bases: TGTGCCACCAGTGACAGGGTCGGCGGCTACACCTTC.

The rearrangement uses TRBV28 and TRBJ1-2, with no clear D. V was pared by 4 bases and J by 5 bases, with 5 bases between. Germline V gives CDR1 MDHEN, CDR2 SYDVKM. There are 11 residues in the CDR3. The CDR3 DNA is TGTGCCAGCAGTTCTAGATATGGCTACACCTTC. It is translated as CASSSRYGYTF.

The V and J genes are TRBV19 and TRBJ2-7, with 7 bases lining up with TRBD1. Looked up from germline, CDR1 is LNHDA and CDR2 is SQIVND (reference sequence). V lost 6 bases and J lost 6; bases outside the gene matches: 8. This CDR3 spans 13 amino acids. The CDR3 nucleotides are TGTGCCAGTAGCCCGACAGGGTCCGGCGAGCAGTACTTC. It yields the protein CASSPTGSGEQYF.

There are a few counts of this clone. The V and J genes are TRBV7-8 and TRBJ2-7; TRBD2 matches 9 bases. The V and J ends lost 5 bases and 6 bases, in that order; junction bases with no gene match: 5. Germline-derived CDR1 and CDR2 are SGHVS and FQNEAQ. The CDR3 spans 13 residues. CDR3 nucleotides: TGTGCCAGCAGCCCGGGACTAGCTCTCGAGCAGTACTTC. Translating it yields CASSPGLALEQYF.

The chain uses TRBV9 and TRBJ1-2; tentatively, D is TRBD1 (5 bases). Germline assignment: CDR1 SGDLS and CDR2 YYNGEE. CDR3 length equals 15 residues. V lost 0 bases to trimming and J lost 5 bases, with 14 bases between them. As DNA, the CDR3 is TGTGCCAGCAGCGTAGCGGCAGGGACTGGTTATGGCTACACCTTC. It translates to CASSVAAGTGYGYTF.